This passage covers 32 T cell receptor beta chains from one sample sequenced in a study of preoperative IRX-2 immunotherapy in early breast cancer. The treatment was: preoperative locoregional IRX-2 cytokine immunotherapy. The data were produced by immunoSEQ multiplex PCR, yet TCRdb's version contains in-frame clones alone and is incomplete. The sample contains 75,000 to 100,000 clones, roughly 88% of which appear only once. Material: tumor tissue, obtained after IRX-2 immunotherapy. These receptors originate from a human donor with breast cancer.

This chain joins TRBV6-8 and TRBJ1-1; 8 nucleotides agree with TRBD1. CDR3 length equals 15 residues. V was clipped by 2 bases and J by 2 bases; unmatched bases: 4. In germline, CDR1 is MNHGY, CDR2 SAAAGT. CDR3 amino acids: CASSYATGGNTEAFF. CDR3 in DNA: TGTGCCAGCAGTTACGCAACAGGGGGTAACACTGAAGCTTTCTTT.

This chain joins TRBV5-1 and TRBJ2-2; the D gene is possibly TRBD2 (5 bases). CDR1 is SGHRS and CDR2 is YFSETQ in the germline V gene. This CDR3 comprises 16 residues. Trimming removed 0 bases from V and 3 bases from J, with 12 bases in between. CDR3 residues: CASSLVARVDTGELFF. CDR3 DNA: TGCGCCAGCAGCTTGGTTGCGCGGGTTGACACCGGGGAGCTGTTTTTT.

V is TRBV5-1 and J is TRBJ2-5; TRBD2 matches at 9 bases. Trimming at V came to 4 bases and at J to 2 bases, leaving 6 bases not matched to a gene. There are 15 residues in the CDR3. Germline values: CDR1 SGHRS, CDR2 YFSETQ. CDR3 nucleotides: TGCGCCAGCAGCAGAAGCGGGGGGTTTCAAGAGACCCAGTACTTC. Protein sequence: CASSRSGGFQETQYF.

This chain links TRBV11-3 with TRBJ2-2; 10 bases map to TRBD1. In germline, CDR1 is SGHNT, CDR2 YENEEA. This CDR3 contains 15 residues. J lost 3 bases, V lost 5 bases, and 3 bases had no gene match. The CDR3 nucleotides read TGTGCCAGCAGCGCCGGACAGGGGGACACCGGGGAGCTGTTTTTT. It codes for CASSAGQGDTGELFF. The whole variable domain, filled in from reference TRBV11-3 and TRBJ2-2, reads EAGVVQSPRYKIIEKKQPVAFWCNPISGHNTLYWYLQNLGQGPELLIRYENEEAVDDSQLPKDRFSAERLKGVDSTLKIQPAELGDSAVYLCASSAGQGDTGELFFGEGSRLTVL.

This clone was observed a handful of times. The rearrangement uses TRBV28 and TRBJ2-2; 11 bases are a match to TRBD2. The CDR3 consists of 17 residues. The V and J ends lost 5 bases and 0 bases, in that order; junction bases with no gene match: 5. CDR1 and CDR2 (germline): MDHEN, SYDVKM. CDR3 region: CASSRGLAVTNTGELFF. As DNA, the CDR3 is TGTGCCAGCAGTCGGGGACTAGCGGTAACGAACACCGGGGAGCTGTTTTTT.

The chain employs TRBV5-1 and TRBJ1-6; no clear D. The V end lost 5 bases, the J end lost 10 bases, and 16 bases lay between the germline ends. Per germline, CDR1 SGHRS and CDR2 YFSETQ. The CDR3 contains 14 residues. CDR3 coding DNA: TGCGCCAGCAGAGGTACCAGTATCCAATCACCCCTCCACTTT. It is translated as CASRGTSIQSPLHF.

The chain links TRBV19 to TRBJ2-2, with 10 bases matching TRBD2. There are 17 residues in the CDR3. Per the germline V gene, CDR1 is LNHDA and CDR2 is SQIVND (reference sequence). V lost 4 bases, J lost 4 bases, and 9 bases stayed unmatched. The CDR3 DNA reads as TGTGCCAGTAGTACCATAGCGGGAGGTGTCGGCACCGGGGAGCTGTTTTTT. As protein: CASSTIAGGVGTGELFF. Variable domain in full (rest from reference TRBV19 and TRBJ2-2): DGGITQSPKYLFRKEGQNVTLSCEQNLNHDAMYWYRQDPGQGLRLIYYSQIVNDFQKGDIAEGYSVSREKKESFPLTVTSAQKNPTAFYLCASSTIAGGVGTGELFFGEGSRLTVL.

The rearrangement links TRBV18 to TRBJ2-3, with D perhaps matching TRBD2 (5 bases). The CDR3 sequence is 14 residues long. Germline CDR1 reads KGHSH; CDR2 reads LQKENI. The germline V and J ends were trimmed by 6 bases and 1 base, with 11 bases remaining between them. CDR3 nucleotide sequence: TGTGCCAGCTCCCCCGCGGGTCGCACAGATACGCAGTATTTT. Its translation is CASSPAGRTDTQYF.

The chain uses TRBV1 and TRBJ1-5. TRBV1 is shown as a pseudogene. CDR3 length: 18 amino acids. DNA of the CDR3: TGCGCCAGCAGCCAAGATCTTCAGCCGGTTTATAGCAATCAGCCCCAGCATTTT. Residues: CASSQDLQPVYSNQPQHF.

CDR3 amino acids: CASSIALGYTAMNTEAFF. The CDR3 nucleotides read TGTGCCAGTAGTATAGCTTTAGGTTATACAGCTATGAACACTGAAGCTTTCTTT. The rearrangement joins TRBV19 to TRBJ1-1; D not certain. CDR1 is LNHDA, CDR2 SQIVND, per germline (reference sequence). V shed 1 base and J shed 0 bases, with 18 bases lying between them. The CDR3 contains 18 residues.

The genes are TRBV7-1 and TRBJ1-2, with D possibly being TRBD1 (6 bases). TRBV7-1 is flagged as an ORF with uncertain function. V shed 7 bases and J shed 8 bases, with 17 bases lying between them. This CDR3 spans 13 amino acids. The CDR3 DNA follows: TGTGCCAGCACCCTGGACAGAGCCGGAGGCTACACCTTC. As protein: CASTLDRAGGYTF.

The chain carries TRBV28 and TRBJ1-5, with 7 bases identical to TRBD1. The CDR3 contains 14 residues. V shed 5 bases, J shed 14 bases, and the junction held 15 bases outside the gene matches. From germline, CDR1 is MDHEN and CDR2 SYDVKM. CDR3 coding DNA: TGTGCCAGCAGTGGGGGGGGGACAGCCGTTAGCGAGCATTTT. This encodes CASSGGGTAVSEHF.

The CDR3 spells CASSLGRNYGYTF. The CDR3 DNA follows: TGCGCCAGCAGCCTGGGCCGTAACTATGGCTACACCTTC. This chain uses TRBV10-1 with TRBJ1-2; D gene ambiguous. CDR1 is WNHNN, CDR2 SYGVQD, per germline (reference sequence). This CDR3 spans 13 amino acids. V lost 6 bases, J lost 1 base, and 9 bases lay in between.

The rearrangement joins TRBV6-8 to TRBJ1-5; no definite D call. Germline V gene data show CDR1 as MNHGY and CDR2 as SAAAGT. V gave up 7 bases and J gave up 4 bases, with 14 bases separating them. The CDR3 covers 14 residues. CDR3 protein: CASTLRPLNQPQHF. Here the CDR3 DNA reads TGTGCCAGCACTCTCAGGCCACTGAATCAGCCCCAGCATTTT.

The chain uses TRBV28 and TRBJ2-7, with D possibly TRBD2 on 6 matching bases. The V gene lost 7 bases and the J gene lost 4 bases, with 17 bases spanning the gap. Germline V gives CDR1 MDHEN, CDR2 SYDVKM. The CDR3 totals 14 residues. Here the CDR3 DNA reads TGTGCCAGCACCCCGGAGGGCCAGATATACGAGCAGTACTTC. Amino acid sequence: CASTPEGQIYEQYF.

The DNA for the CDR3 is TGTGCCAGCAGGGGACAGAGGGATGGCTACACCTTC. Its translation: CASRGQRDGYTF. The chain joins TRBV28 to TRBJ1-2; 7 nucleotides align to TRBD1. This CDR3 spans 12 amino acids. J gave up 6 bases and V 6 bases, and 4 bases lay outside the gene matches. Germline V CDR1 and CDR2: MDHEN, SYDVKM.

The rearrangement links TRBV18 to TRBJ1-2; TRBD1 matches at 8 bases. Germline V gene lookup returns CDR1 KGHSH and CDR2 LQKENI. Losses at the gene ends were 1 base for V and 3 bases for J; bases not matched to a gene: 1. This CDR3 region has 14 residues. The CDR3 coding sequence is TGTGCCAGCTCACCACTGGGACAGGACTATGGCTACACCTTC. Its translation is CASSPLGQDYGYTF.

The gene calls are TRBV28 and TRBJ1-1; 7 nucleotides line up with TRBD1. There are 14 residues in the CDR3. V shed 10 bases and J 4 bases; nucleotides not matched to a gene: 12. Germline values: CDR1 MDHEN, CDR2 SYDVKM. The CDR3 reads CATGQASKVTEAFF. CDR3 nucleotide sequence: TGTGCCACCGGACAGGCGTCAAAAGTCACTGAAGCTTTCTTT.

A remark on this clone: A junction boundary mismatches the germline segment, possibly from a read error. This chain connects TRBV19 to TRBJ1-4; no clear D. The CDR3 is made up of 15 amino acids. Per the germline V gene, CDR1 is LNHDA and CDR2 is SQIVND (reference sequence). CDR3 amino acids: CVSSTVGQSNEKLFF. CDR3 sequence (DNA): TGTGTCAGTAGTACCGTCGGCCAGTCTAATGAAAAACTGTTTTTT.

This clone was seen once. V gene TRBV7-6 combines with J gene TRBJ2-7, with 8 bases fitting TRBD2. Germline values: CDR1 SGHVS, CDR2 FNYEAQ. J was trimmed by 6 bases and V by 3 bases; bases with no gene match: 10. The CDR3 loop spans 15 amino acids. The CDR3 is CASSFRGGIAFEQYF. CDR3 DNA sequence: TGTGCCAGCAGCTTCCGGGGGGGGATCGCCTTCGAGCAGTACTTC.

This CDR3 is CASTRGTSSDEQFF. In DNA form, the CDR3 reads TGCGCCAGCACTCGGGGGACTAGCAGCGATGAGCAGTTCTTC. This chain links TRBV5-1 with TRBJ2-1; 9 nucleotides agree with TRBD2. V was pared by 6 bases and J by 8 bases, with 9 bases of the junction left unmatched. The CDR3 sequence is 14 residues long. Per the germline V gene, CDR1 is SGHRS and CDR2 is YFSETQ.

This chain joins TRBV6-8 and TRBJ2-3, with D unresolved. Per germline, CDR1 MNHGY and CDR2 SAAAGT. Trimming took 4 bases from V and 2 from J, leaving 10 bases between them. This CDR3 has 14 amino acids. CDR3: CASSLDTFTDTQYF. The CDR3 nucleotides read TGTGCCAGCAGTTTAGACACATTCACAGATACGCAGTATTTT.

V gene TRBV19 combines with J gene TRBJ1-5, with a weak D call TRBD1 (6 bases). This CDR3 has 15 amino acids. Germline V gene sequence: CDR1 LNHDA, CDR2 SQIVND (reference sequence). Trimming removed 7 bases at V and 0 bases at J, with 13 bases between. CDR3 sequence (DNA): TGTGCCAGTACAGATTGGACAGTTAGCAATCAGCCCCAGCATTTT. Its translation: CASTDWTVSNQPQHF.

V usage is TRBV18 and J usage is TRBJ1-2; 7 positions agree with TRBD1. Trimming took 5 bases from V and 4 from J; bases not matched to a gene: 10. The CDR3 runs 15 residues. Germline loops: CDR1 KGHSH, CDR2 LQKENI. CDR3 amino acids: CASSSIDRALYGYTF. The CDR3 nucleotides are TGTGCCAGCTCATCCATTGACAGGGCGCTCTATGGCTACACCTTC.

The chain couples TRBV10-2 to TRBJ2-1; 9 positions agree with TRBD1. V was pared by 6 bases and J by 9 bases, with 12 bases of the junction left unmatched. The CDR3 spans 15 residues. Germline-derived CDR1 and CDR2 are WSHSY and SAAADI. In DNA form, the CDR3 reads TGCGCCAGCAGCTTATCAGACAGGGGGTCCGTTGAGCAGTTCTTC. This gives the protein CASSLSDRGSVEQFF.

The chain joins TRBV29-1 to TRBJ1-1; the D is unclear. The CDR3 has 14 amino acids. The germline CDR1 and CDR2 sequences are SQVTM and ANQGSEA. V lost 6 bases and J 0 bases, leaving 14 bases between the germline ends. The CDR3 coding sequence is TGCAGCGTCCTGGGCCGTCTAATGAACACTGAAGCTTTCTTT. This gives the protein CSVLGRLMNTEAFF.

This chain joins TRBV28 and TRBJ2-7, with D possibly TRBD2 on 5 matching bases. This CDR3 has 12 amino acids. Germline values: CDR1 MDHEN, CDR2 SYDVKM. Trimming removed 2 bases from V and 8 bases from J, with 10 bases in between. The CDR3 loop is CASSLKGAKQYF. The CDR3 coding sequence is TGTGCCAGCAGTTTAAAGGGAGCTAAGCAGTACTTC.

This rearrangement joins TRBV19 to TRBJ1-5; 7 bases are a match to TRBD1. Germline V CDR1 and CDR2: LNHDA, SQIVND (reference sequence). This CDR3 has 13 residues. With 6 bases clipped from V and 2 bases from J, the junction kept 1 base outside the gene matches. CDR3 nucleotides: TGTGCCAGTAGGCAGGGGGGCAATCAGCCCCAGCATTTT. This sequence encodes CASRQGGNQPQHF. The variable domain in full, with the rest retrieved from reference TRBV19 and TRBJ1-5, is DGGITQSPKYLFRKEGQNVTLSCEQNLNHDAMYWYRQDPGQGLRLIYYSQIVNDFQKGDIAEGYSVSREKKESFPLTVTSAQKNPTAFYLCASRQGGNQPQHFGDGTRLSIL.

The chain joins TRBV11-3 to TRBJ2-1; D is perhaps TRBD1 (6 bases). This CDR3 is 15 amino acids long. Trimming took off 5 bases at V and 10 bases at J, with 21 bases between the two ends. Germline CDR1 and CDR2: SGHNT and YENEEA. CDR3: CASSQSRTEPGEQFF. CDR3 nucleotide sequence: TGTGCCAGCAGCCAATCTCGGACAGAACCTGGAGAGCAGTTCTTC.

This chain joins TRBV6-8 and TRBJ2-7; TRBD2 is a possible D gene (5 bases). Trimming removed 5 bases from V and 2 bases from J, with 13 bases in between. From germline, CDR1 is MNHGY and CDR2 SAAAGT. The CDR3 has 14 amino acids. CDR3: CASSAVVSAYEQYF. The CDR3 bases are TGTGCCAGCAGTGCCGTGGTTAGCGCCTACGAGCAGTACTTC.

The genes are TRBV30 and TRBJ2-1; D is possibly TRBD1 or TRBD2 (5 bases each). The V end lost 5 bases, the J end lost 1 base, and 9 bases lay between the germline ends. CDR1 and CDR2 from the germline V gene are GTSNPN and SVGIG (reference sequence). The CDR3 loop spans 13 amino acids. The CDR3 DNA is TGTGCCTGGGGGGACCATTCCTACAATGAGCAGTTCTTC. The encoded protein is CAWGDHSYNEQFF.

As DNA, the CDR3 is TGTGCCAGCAGTTACTCGACAGGAGGAAACACCATATATTTT. This translates into CASSYSTGGNTIYF. V usage is TRBV6-8 and J usage is TRBJ1-3; a weak D match, TRBD1 (6 bases). Trimming shortened V by 0 bases and J by 4 bases, and 7 bases separated the two germline ends. The CDR3 spans 14 residues. CDR1 is MNHGY and CDR2 is SAAAGT in the germline V gene.